Included here is one T cell receptor beta chain sequence, with context. Germline CDR1 MGHRA, CDR2 YSYEKL. This CDR3 has 16 residues. V was clipped by 4 bases and J by 0 bases, with 12 bases between them. The data belong to a study of blood T cell repertoires in COVID-19. Study at large: COVID-19 samples, acute and convalescent, were from the United States, Italy and Spain. The analysed material was cDNA or gDNA that came from T cells, B-cell-depleted T cells, or PBMCs.

In the original processing: From reference gene primer amplification, estimates of nucleated cell counts were derived. Clones were read by immunoSEQ multiplex PCR, and TCRdb kept only the in-frame ones, dropping some. Clone size and the V and J calls come from that table; the DNA yielded D and trimming. Here the sample spans about 140,000 clones, under 90% being singletons. This chain links TRBV4-1 with TRBJ1-4, with D hard to call. The clonotype originates from a man between 65 and 85 years old who had recovered from COVID-19. What was sequenced was peripheral blood. As DNA, the CDR3 is TGCGCCAGCAGCCCGCCCGGGTCCTCAACTAATGAAAAACTGTTTTTT. Its protein product is CASSPPGSSTNEKLFF.